Shown below are 14 T cell receptor beta chains from a single sample sequenced in a study of molecular identifiers for immune sequencing clone quantification. Via MiXCR, TCRdb re-called the PCR reads, giving one row per CDR3 protein. Among about 640,000 distinct CDR3 sequences listed, approximately 20% were seen once. The sequenced sample consisted of naive CD8+ T cells from blood, with Jurkat cell RNA spiked in. Subset denoted: FACS-sorted CD8+CD4-CCR7+CD45RA+ naive T cells. The receptors come from a human donor in good health. Some libraries in this study had Jurkat cell RNA spiked in.

This clonotype was observed many times. This rearrangement joins TRBV20-1 to TRBJ2-3; 7 bases are a match to TRBD1. The trim removed 0 bases at V and 6 bases at J, leaving 6 bases unmatched. From germline, CDR1 is DFQATT and CDR2 SNEGSKA (reference sequence). The CDR3 has 14 residues. In DNA, the CDR3 is TGCAGTGCTAGAGATGGAGAGACAGGGGATACGCAGTATTTT. Translation: CSARDGETGDTQYF.

In this sample, this clonotype turned up many times. The chain carries TRBV20-1 and TRBJ2-7, with a possible D match to TRBD1 (5 bases). V was clipped by 0 bases and J by 3 bases, with 9 bases between them. CDR3 size: 13 residues. The germline V gene encodes CDR1 DFQATT and CDR2 SNEGSKA (reference sequence). CDR3 residues: CSARDRVRYEQYF. The CDR3 coding sequence is TGCAGTGCTAGAGACAGGGTCCGCTACGAGCAGTACTTC.

This clonotype was detected only a few times. This chain uses TRBV29-1 with TRBJ2-1; TRBD2 might be the D (6 bases). Trimming removed 4 bases from V and 4 bases from J, with 32 bases in between. Germline V gene data show CDR1 as SQVTM and CDR2 as ANQGSEA. This CDR3 contains 20 residues. DNA of the CDR3: TGCAGCGTTGGGAGAGGCGGGACCGCCGCAGTGAGACCCGCATACAATGAGCAGTTCTTC. It encodes CSVGRGGTAAVRPAYNEQFF.

This clonotype was counted at least ten times. The chain employs TRBV11-2 and TRBJ2-1; no clear D. V was pared by 3 bases and J by 3 bases, with 12 bases between. CDR3 length: 15 residues. Germline CDR1 is SGHAT and CDR2 is FQNNGV. CDR3 in amino acids: CASSLDAAGYNEQFF. CDR3 nucleotides: TGTGCCAGCAGCTTGGACGCCGCTGGCTACAATGAGCAGTTCTTC.

This clonotype was counted many times. The chain has TRBV20-1 and TRBJ2-7; D possibly corresponds to TRBD1 (5 bases). The CDR3 runs to 13 residues. V lost 3 bases and J 2 bases, leaving 11 bases between the germline ends. Germline assignment: CDR1 DFQATT and CDR2 SNEGSKA (reference sequence). The CDR3 sequence: CSARVGATYEQYF. CDR3 DNA sequence: TGCAGTGCTAGGGTAGGGGCTACCTACGAGCAGTACTTC.

Notes on this clonotype: One base away lies a much larger clone, so this may be a sequencing read error. Likely a read error: the CDR3 ends without its conserved phenylalanine or tryptophan. This chain links TRBV4-3 with TRBJ1-3; D is uncertain. The germline V gene encodes CDR1 LGHNA and CDR2 YSLEER. There are 15 residues in the CDR3. Trimming removed 4 bases from V and 0 bases from J, with 10 bases in between. CDR3 region: CASSPGVSSGNTIYL. In DNA, the CDR3 is TGCGCCAGCAGCCCCGGGGTGTCCTCTGGAAACACCATATATCTT.

For this clonotype: A read error is possible here, since a much larger clone lies one base away. V usage is TRBV12-3 or TRBV12-4 and J usage is TRBJ1-2; D uncertain. V was trimmed by 6 bases and J by 0 bases, leaving 14 bases between them. This CDR3 region has 15 residues. In nucleotides, the CDR3 is TGTGCCAGCAGCCTCGAGGACGCCACTAACTATGGCTACACCTTC. Protein sequence: CASSLEDATNYGYTF.

The genes are TRBV15 and TRBJ2-7; 11 bases are shared with TRBD1. CDR3 length: 16 residues. V lost 0 bases to trimming and J lost 3 bases; unmatched junction nucleotides: 4. Germline CDR1 and CDR2: LNHNV and YYDKDF (reference sequence). The CDR3 loop reads CATSRDRTGGFYEQYF. The DNA for the CDR3 is TGTGCCACCAGCAGAGACCGGACAGGGGGCTTCTACGAGCAGTACTTC.

This clonotype was found a few times. This chain joins TRBV6-1 and TRBJ2-7, with D tentatively TRBD1 or TRBD2 (5 bases each). Trimming removed 10 bases at V and 7 bases at J, with 20 bases between. Per the germline V gene, CDR1 is MNHNS and CDR2 is SASEGT. CDR3 length: 13 amino acids. DNA of the CDR3: TGTGCCACCAGGGAGAGAGGTCTCGGGGAGCAGTACTTC. Its translation is CATRERGLGEQYF.

This clonotype was recorded many times. The genes are TRBV6-1 and TRBJ1-4; no reliable D call. Trimming removed 6 bases at V and 0 bases at J, with 14 bases between. The CDR3 is 16 amino acids. The germline gives CDR1 MNHNS, CDR2 SASEGT. The CDR3, as DNA: TGTGCCAGCAGCTCCGTAGGTACTGCAACTAATGAAAAACTGTTTTTT. This sequence encodes CASSSVGTATNEKLFF.

This clonotype was observed a few times. Possible read error: a much larger clone is one base away. The V call is TRBV2, the J call TRBJ2-3; a possible D gene is TRBD2 (6 bases). This CDR3 comprises 14 residues. CDR1 SNHLY and CDR2 FYNNEI come from the germline V gene. CDR3 nucleotide sequence: TGTGCCGGCAGGGTCGGGAGTGGCACAGATACGCAGTATTTT. Translation: CAGRVGSGTDTQYF. Drawing the rest from reference TRBV2 and TRBJ2-3, the complete variable domain is EPEVTQTPSHQVTQMGQEVILRCVPISNHLYFYWYRQILGQKVEFLVSFYNNEISEKSEIFDDQFSVERPDGSNFTLKIRSTKLEDSAMYFCAGRVGSGTDTQYFGPGTRLTVL.

The chain employs TRBV6-2 or TRBV6-3 and TRBJ1-2, with no clear D. Between the trimmed V and J ends, which lost 3 bases and 3 bases, there was a span of 5 bases. In germline, CDR1 is MNHEY, CDR2 SVGEGT. The CDR3 length is 12 residues. CDR3 protein: CASSYVDYGYTF. As DNA, the CDR3 is TGTGCCAGCAGTTATGTTGACTATGGCTACACCTTC.

This clonotype showed up many times. The V gene is TRBV28, the J gene TRBJ2-3; D might be TRBD2 (5 bases). The CDR3 runs to 14 residues. V lost 9 bases and J 0 bases, leaving 13 bases between the germline ends. Germline-derived CDR1 and CDR2 are MDHEN and SYDVKM. CDR3 sequence reads: CASLDLPSTDTQYF. CDR3 DNA sequence: TGTGCCAGTTTGGACTTGCCCAGCACAGATACGCAGTATTTT.

V usage is TRBV27 and J usage is TRBJ2-7; D unclear. This CDR3 region has 13 residues. The germline V gene encodes CDR1 MNHEY and CDR2 SMNVEV (reference sequence). V was trimmed by 5 bases and J by 6 bases, leaving 14 bases between them. CDR3 coding DNA: TGTGCCAGCAGTCCTATCCGGTATCCCGAGCAGTACTTC. It codes for CASSPIRYPEQYF.